This TCR beta chain stems from a study of shared clonotypes between healthy human individuals. Assay execution proceeded at the deep level. On sorted subsets, replicate PCRs used approximately 200 ng DNA, or around 30,000 T cell genomes. Authors' data handling: Quality scores were absent from the junction-only immunoSEQ sequences, so filtering differed. The method was immunoSEQ multiplex PCR; TCRdb's version includes in-frame clones alone and lacks a portion of them. V, J and clone size reflect that table, while D and trimming were determined from the DNA. Of approximately 2.5 million clones in the sample, more than 90% were seen once. Regarding this clone: The antigen remains unidentified.

The study, taken as a whole, reports: Relative to clonotypes present in all four donors, those not shared had lower generation probabilities.

The CDR3 totals 13 residues. The V end lost 2 bases, the J end lost 4 bases, and 8 bases lay between the germline ends. Per the germline V gene, CDR1 is MNHEY and CDR2 is SVGAGI. The specimen sequenced was naive CD4+ T cells sorted from blood. This sample's subset: CD45RA+ positively selected. This TCR was sampled from a man aged 18 to 29 in good health. The gene calls are TRBV6-5 and TRBJ2-5, with TRBD1 as a possible D gene (6 bases). CDR3 nucleotide sequence: TGTGCCAGCAGTTACGGCAGGGGAGAGACCCAGTACTTC. It yields the protein CASSYGRGETQYF.